This T cell receptor (beta chain) was sequenced for a study of blood T cell repertoires in COVID-19. Study summary: COVID-19 samples from acute and convalescent phases originated in the United States, Italy and Spain.

The V end was cut by 5 bases, the J end by 9 bases, with 17 bases between. This CDR3 comprises 14 residues. Germline loops: CDR1 SGHVS, CDR2 FQNEAQ. Measured with immunoSEQ multiplex PCR; TCRdb has only the in-frame clones, and not every one. The sample shows approximately 200,000 clones, roughly 84% of them seen only once. Sequencing input: peripheral blood. The TCR comes from a woman in her forties or fifties with acute or convalescent COVID-19. The J gene is TRBJ2-1, the V gene TRBV7-8; possible D gene TRBD2, 6 bases. The CDR3 nucleotides are TGTGCCAGCAGCCCCCTCGGCCCCGGGAGTGAGCAGTTCTTC. As protein: CASSPLGPGSEQFF.